Listed here are 3 T cell receptor beta chains from one sample, sequenced in a study of cytomegalovirus exposure and HLA in healthy donors. PCR employed 60 Vbeta and 13 Jbeta primers. Some clones are missing from TCRdb's copy, which holds only in-frame ones; the method was immunoSEQ multiplex PCR. Of about 150,000 clones in the sample, around 78% were seen once. Specimen: PBMCs. The origin of the receptors is a female donor in good health and CMV-seropositive.

The genes are TRBV28 and TRBJ1-2; D is unclear. The CDR3 length is 14 residues. V lost 2 bases and J lost 7, with 14 bases in between. From germline, CDR1 is MDHEN and CDR2 SYDVKM. In DNA form, the CDR3 reads TGTGCCAGCAGTTTAGATACAGCGGATATTGGCTACACCTTC. It specifies CASSLDTADIGYTF.

V and J are TRBV28 and TRBJ2-5; 9 nucleotides line up with TRBD2. Germline V lookup: CDR1 MDHEN, CDR2 SYDVKM. V gave up 3 bases and J gave up 2 bases; unmatched junction bases: 7. There are 16 residues in the CDR3. The CDR3 sequence: CASSFVRGGLQETQYF. CDR3 DNA sequence: TGTGCCAGCAGTTTCGTGCGGGGGGGTTTACAAGAGACCCAGTACTTC. Full variable domain (missing parts from reference TRBV28 and TRBJ2-5): DVKVTQSSRYLVKRTGEKVFLECVQDMDHENMFWYRQDPGLGLRLIYFSYDVKMKEKGDIPEGYSVSREKKERFSLILESASTNQTSMYLCASSFVRGGLQETQYFGPGTRLLVL.

CDR3 amino acids: CASSGQGAAGANVLTF. The CDR3 region has the DNA TGTGCCAGCAGTGGACAGGGGGCTGCTGGGGCCAACGTCCTGACTTTC. The rearrangement uses TRBV28 and TRBJ2-6; the match to TRBD1 covers 11 bases. V lost 5 bases and J lost 2; bases outside the gene matches: 2. Per the germline V gene, CDR1 is MDHEN and CDR2 is SYDVKM. The CDR3 runs 16 residues.